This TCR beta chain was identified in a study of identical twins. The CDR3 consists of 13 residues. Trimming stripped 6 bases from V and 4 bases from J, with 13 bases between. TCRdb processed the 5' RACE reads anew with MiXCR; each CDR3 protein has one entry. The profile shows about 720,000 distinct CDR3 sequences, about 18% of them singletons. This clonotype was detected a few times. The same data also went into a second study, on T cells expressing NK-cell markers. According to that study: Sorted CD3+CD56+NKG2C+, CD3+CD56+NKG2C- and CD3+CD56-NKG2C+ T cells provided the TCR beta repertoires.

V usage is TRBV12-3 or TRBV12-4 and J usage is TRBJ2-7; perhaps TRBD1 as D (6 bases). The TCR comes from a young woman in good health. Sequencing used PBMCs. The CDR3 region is CASRTQGRYEQYF. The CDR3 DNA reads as TGTGCCAGCAGGACACAGGGAAGGTACGAGCAGTACTTC.